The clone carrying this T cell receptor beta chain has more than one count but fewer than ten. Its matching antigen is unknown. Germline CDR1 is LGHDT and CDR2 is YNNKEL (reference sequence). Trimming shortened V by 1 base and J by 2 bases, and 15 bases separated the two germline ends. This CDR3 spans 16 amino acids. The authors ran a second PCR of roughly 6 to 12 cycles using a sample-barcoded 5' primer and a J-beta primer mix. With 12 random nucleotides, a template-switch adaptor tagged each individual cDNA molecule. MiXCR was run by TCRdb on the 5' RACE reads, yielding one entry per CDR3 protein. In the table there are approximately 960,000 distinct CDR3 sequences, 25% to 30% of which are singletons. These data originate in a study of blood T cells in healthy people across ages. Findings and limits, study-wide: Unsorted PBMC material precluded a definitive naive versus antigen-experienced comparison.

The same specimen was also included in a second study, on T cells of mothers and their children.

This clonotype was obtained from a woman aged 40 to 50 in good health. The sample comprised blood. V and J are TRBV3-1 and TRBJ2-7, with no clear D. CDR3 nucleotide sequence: TGTGCCAGCAGCCAAGTCCGGTCAACCTTACCCTACGAGCAGTACTTC. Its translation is CASSQVRSTLPYEQYF.